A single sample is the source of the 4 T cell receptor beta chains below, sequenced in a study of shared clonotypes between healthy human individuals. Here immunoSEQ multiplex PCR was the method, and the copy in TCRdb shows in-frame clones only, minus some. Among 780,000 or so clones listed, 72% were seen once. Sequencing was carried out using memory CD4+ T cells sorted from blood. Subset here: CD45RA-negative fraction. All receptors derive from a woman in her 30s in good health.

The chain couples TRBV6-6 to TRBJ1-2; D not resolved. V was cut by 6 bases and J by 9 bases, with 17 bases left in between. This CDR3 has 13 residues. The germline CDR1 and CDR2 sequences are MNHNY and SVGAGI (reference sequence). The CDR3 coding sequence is TGTGCCAGCAGCGGAGACGGCCCTATGAGCTACACCTTC. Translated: CASSGDGPMSYTF.

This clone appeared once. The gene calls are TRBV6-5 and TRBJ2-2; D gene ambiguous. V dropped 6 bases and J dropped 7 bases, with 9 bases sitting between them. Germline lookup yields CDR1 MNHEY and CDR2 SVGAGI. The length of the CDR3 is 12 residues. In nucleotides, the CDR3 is TGTGCCAGCAGCCGGATTGGCGGGGAGCTGTTTTTT. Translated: CASSRIGGELFF.

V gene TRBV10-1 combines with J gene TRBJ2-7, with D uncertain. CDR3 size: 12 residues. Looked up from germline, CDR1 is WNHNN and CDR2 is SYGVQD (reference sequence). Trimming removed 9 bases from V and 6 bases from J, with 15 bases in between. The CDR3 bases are TGCGCCAGACCGGTAGGGCCGACCGAGCAGTACTTC. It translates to CARPVGPTEQYF.

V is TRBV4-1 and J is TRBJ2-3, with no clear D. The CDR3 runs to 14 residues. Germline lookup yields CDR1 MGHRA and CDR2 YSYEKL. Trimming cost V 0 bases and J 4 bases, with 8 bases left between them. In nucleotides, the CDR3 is TGCGCCAGCAGCCAAGATCGGATGGCAGATACGCAGTATTTT. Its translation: CASSQDRMADTQYF.